This entry lists 2 T cell receptor beta chains sequenced from one sample in a study of shared clonotypes between healthy human individuals. TCRdb's copy holds only in-frame clones and misses some; the assay was immunoSEQ multiplex PCR. Counted here are around 990,000 clones, 77% occurring once; the ten biggest clones make up roughly 0.9%. Source material: memory CD4+ T cells from PBMCs. Subset of the sample: CD45RA-negative fraction. All receptors come from a man aged 18 to 30 in good health. Some clones in this sample may be carry-over from other donors' samples.

The chain combines TRBV5-5 with TRBJ1-2; D gene ambiguous. The CDR3 covers 15 residues. Germline CDR1 SGHKS, CDR2 YYEKEE (reference sequence). The germline V and J ends were trimmed by 2 bases and 1 base, with 12 bases remaining between them. The CDR3 DNA follows: TGTGCCAGCAGCTTAAGGGTGGGGAGTAACTATGGCTACACCTTC. Translated: CASSLRVGSNYGYTF. Full variable domain (remainder filled in from reference TRBV5-5 and TRBJ1-2): DAGVTQSPTHLIKTRGQQVTLRCSPISGHKSVSWYQQVLGQGPQFIFQYYEKEERGRGNFPDRFSARQFPNYSSELNVNALLLGDSALYLCASSLRVGSNYGYTFGSGTRLTVV.

The rearrangement links TRBV28 to TRBJ2-7, with D possibly matching TRBD2 (6 bases). Looked up from germline, CDR1 is MDHEN and CDR2 is SYDVKM. The CDR3 runs to 13 residues. The V and J ends lost 2 bases and 5 bases respectively, with 10 bases between them. CDR3 sequence: CASSLRGVHEQYF. The DNA for the CDR3 is TGTGCCAGCAGTTTACGCGGGGTCCACGAGCAGTACTTC. The full variable domain, its missing parts supplied by reference TRBV28 and TRBJ2-7, is DVKVTQSSRYLVKRTGEKVFLECVQDMDHENMFWYRQDPGLGLRLIYFSYDVKMKEKGDIPEGYSVSREKKERFSLILESASTNQTSMYLCASSLRGVHEQYFGPGTRLTVT.